A single sample gave rise to the 28 T cell receptor beta chains below, sequenced in a study of T cell clonality in common variable immunodeficiency. Findings and limits, study-wide: In common variable immunodeficiency, TCR beta chains reportedly carried fewer deletions and N-nucleotide insertions.

No antigen has been assigned to these receptors. Repertoires were generated with immunoSEQ multiplex PCR, while TCRdb's copy carries only in-frame clones and drops some. In total the sample includes 30,000 to 40,000 clones, none of them seen once. The sequencing input was peripheral blood mononuclear cells. The receptors originated from a human donor with common variable immunodeficiency.

This clone appeared many times. The CDR3 end falls 3 residues outside the read, so it is completed with the germline J gene. V and J are TRBV30 and TRBJ2-1; 7 nucleotides align to TRBD1. CDR3 length equals 13 residues. From germline, CDR1 is GTSNPN and CDR2 SVGIG (reference sequence). V gave up 5 bases and J gave up 8 bases; unmatched junction bases: 9. The covered CDR3 bases are TGTGCCTGGGCTCTCGGACAGGCCGATGAG. Protein sequence: CAWALGQADE. The CDR3, in full, reads CAWALGQADEQFF.

Points on this clone: The read stops 3 residues short of the end of the CDR3; the missing end is completed from the germline J gene. The chain has TRBV7-3 and TRBJ1-1; tentative D call: TRBD1 (5 bases). Deletions cut 3 bases from V and 1 base from J, with 12 bases between. CDR1 is SGHTA and CDR2 is FQGTGA in the germline V gene. The CDR3 consists of 15 residues. The DNA read from the CDR3 is TGTGCCAGCAGCTTGCGACAGTCCACGAACACTGAA. Translated, it gives CASSLRQSTNTE. Given in full, the CDR3 is CASSLRQSTNTEAFF.

This clone appeared many times. Read sequence stops 3 residues before the CDR3 end, and the germline J gene provides the missing end. The V and J genes are TRBV5-6 and TRBJ2-7; 7 bases agree with TRBD2. With 1 base clipped from V and 4 bases from J, the junction kept 5 bases outside the gene matches. Germline CDR1 and CDR2: SGHDT and YYEEEE. This CDR3 comprises 14 residues. The CDR3 DNA, read in part, is TGTGCCAGCAGCTTGAGTCGGCGGGAGTACGAG. Translated: CASSLSRREYE. The entire CDR3 reads CASSLSRREYEQYF.

This clone was recorded many times. The covered CDR3 bases are TGCGCCAGCCGGGTAGCGGGAAGAACAGATACG. It is translated as CASRVAGRTDT. The whole CDR3 reads CASRVAGRTDTQYF. The chain uses TRBV10-1 and TRBJ2-3; TRBD2 aligns across 8 bases. The CDR3 end falls 3 residues outside the read, so it is completed with the germline J gene. V gave up 8 bases and J gave up 3 bases; unmatched junction bases: 7. CDR1 is WNHNN and CDR2 is SYGVQD in the germline V gene (reference sequence). The CDR3 spans 14 residues.

CDR3 loop: CASTKQGNTGELFF. The sequenced CDR3 bases are TGTGCCAGCACAAAACAGGGGAACACCGGGGAG. The rearrangement joins TRBV7-3 to TRBJ2-2; D might be TRBD1 (6 bases). The read halts 3 residues ahead of the CDR3 end, with the missing end drawn from the germline J gene. From germline, CDR1 is SGHTA and CDR2 FQGTGA. The V end was cut by 7 bases, the J end by 1 base, with 10 bases between. This CDR3 comprises 14 residues.

A few counts support this clone. The missing CDR3 end, 3 residues past where the read stops, is filled in from the germline J gene. The genes are TRBV7-3 and TRBJ1-1, with D tentatively TRBD1 (5 bases). The V end was cut by 5 bases, the J end by 5 bases, with 15 bases between. Germline loops: CDR1 SGHTA, CDR2 FQGTGA. There are 14 residues in the CDR3. The CDR3 is CASSPTSGGTEAFF. The CDR3 DNA, read in part, is TGTGCCAGCAGCCCTACTTCCGGGGGGACTGAA.

This clone was found many times. The read halts 3 residues ahead of the CDR3 end, with the missing end drawn from the germline J gene. The chain couples TRBV18 to TRBJ2-5; the match to TRBD2 covers 8 bases. This CDR3 comprises 14 residues. Germline lookup yields CDR1 KGHSH and CDR2 LQKENI. The V gene end was trimmed by 3 bases and the J gene end by 5 bases; junction bases not matched to a gene: 5. CDR3 region: CASSPELADETQYF. The sequenced CDR3 bases are TGTGCCAGCTCACCGGAACTAGCGGACGAGACC.

Partial CDR3 DNA: TGTGCCAGCAGCTTGCCGGGACTTGAAGAGACC. It yields the protein CASSLPGLEET. The CDR3 reads in full as CASSLPGLEETQYF. The rearrangement links TRBV7-2 to TRBJ2-5, with a possible D match to TRBD2 (6 bases). The observed sequence ends 3 residues before the CDR3 terminus, with the missing tail filled in from the germline J gene. Germline loops: CDR1 SGHTA, CDR2 FQGNSA. This CDR3 comprises 14 residues. Trimming took off 3 bases at V and 3 bases at J, with 11 bases between the two ends.

This clone has ten or more counts. The CDR3 end is not reached by the read, which stops 3 residues before it; the germline J gene fills it in. The genes are TRBV11-2 and TRBJ1-2, with 7 positions matching TRBD1. The ends lost 4 bases at V and 7 bases at J; junction bases unmatched: 9. The CDR3 spans 14 residues. Germline V gene sequence: CDR1 SGHAT, CDR2 FQNNGV. CDR3 sequence reads: CASSSTGRFGGYTF. CDR3 DNA (partial): TGTGCCAGCAGCTCGACAGGGAGATTCGGTGGC. Filled out from reference TRBV11-2 and TRBJ1-2, the complete variable domain reads EAGVAQSPRYKIIEKRQSVAFWCNPISGHATLYWYQQILGQGPKLLIQFQNNGVVDDSQLPKDRFSAERLKGVDSTLKIQPAKLEDSAVYLCASSSTGRFGGYTFGSGTRLTVV.

In its sample, this clone was seen many times. Sequencing ends 3 residues short of the CDR3 end; the germline J gene provides the rest. This chain uses TRBV7-9 with TRBJ1-2, with D maybe TRBD1 (5 bases). The ends were cut back, 5 bases at V and 4 bases at J, with 14 bases in the middle. CDR3 length: 14 amino acids. Per germline, CDR1 SEHNR and CDR2 FQNEAQ (reference sequence). The sequenced part of the CDR3 DNA is TGTGCCAGCAGCCCCGTGGAACAGGTCTATGGC. Translated, it gives CASSPVEQVYG. The CDR3, in full, reads CASSPVEQVYGYTF.

The table lists this clone with many counts. From the germline J gene comes the end of the CDR3, since the read stops 3 residues before it. This sequence joins TRBV7-9 and TRBJ2-7; maybe TRBD2 (6 bases). This CDR3 is 15 amino acids long. V lost 0 bases and J lost 3, with 12 bases in between. Looked up from germline, CDR1 is SEHNR and CDR2 is FQNEAQ (reference sequence). The sequenced CDR3 bases are TGTGCCAGCAGCTTAGCCTTAGCGGAGGACTACGAG. Amino acid sequence: CASSLALAEDYE. In full, the CDR3 is CASSLALAEDYEQYF.

This clone was recorded many times. From the germline J gene comes the end of the CDR3, since the read stops 3 residues before it. The J gene is TRBJ2-3, the V gene TRBV20-1; possibly TRBD2 for D (6 bases). The germline V and J ends were trimmed by 3 bases and 1 base, with 11 bases remaining between them. Germline lookup yields CDR1 DFQATT and CDR2 SNEGSKA (reference sequence). The CDR3 sequence is 14 residues long. CDR3 region: CSASQASGTDTQYF. CDR3 DNA, as far as it was read: TGCAGTGCTAGTCAGGCTAGCGGCACAGATACG.

This clone is deemed medium-sized. The read stops 3 residues short of the end of the CDR3; the missing end is completed from the germline J gene. The J gene is TRBJ2-7, the V gene TRBV29-1; 9 nucleotides match TRBD1. The CDR3 extends over 13 amino acids. J was trimmed by 5 bases and V by 4 bases; bases with no gene match: 6. Germline-derived CDR1 and CDR2 are SQVTM and ANQGSEA. CDR3 DNA, as far as it was read: TGCAGCGTTGTTGGACAGGGGTTACACGAG. Translated: CSVVGQGLHE. The full CDR3 protein is CSVVGQGLHEQYF.

This clone was picked up many times. The read gets to within 3 residues of the CDR3 end, and the germline J gene fills in the rest. The chain couples TRBV30 to TRBJ1-6, with D maybe TRBD1 (5 bases). The CDR3 runs to 16 residues. Trimming cost V 0 bases and J 0 bases, with 9 bases left between them. Germline lookup yields CDR1 GTSNPN and CDR2 SVGIG (reference sequence). The CDR3 protein is CAWSVRGSSYNSPLHF. The sequenced CDR3 bases are TGTGCCTGGAGTGTGCGGGGCAGCTCCTATAATTCACCC. The full variable domain, rest sourced from reference TRBV30 and TRBJ1-6, is SQTIHQWPATLVQPVGSPLSLECTVEGTSNPNLYWYRQAAGRGLQLLFYSVGIGQISSEVPQNLSASRPQDRQFILSSKKLLLSDSGFYLCAWSVRGSSYNSPLHFGNGTRLTVT.

This clone was found many times. Coverage ceases 3 residues before the CDR3 finishes, and the germline J gene fills in the end. The chain uses TRBV29-1 and TRBJ2-3, with no clear D. V lost 4 bases and J 0 bases, leaving 11 bases between the germline ends. Germline-derived CDR1 and CDR2 are SQVTM and ANQGSEA. The CDR3 spans 14 residues. The CDR3 bases that were read are TGCAGCGTTGCTGCTATCGCTAGCACAGATACG. Translation: CSVAAIASTDT. The CDR3, in full, reads CSVAAIASTDTQYF.

In its sample, this clone was seen a few times. Read data end 3 residues before the CDR3 end; the end is taken from the germline J gene. The J gene is TRBJ2-7, the V gene TRBV7-9, with 7 positions matching TRBD1. After removal of 2 bases from V and 3 bases from J, the junction contained 4 bases not matched to a gene. The CDR3 spans 14 residues. Germline lookup yields CDR1 SEHNR and CDR2 FQNEAQ (reference sequence). CDR3: CASSLKGADYEQYF. The sequenced part of the CDR3 DNA is TGTGCCAGCAGCTTAAAGGGGGCTGACTACGAG.

This clone appeared a few times. The CDR3 end falls 3 residues outside the read, so it is completed with the germline J gene. This chain joins TRBV19 and TRBJ2-1, with TRBD2 as a possible D gene (5 bases). V was trimmed by 3 bases and J by 4 bases, leaving 22 bases between them. Germline loops: CDR1 LNHDA, CDR2 SQIVND (reference sequence). The length of the CDR3 is 18 residues. CDR3 amino acids: CASSMGSGSLLFYNEQFF. Incomplete CDR3 DNA: TGTGCCAGTAGTATGGGGAGCGGAAGCCTACTTTTTTACAATGAG.

Ten or more counts support this clone. The read stops 3 residues short of the end of the CDR3; the missing end is completed from the germline J gene. The chain carries TRBV11-3 and TRBJ2-3; maybe TRBD1 (6 bases). With 1 base removed from V and 2 bases from J, the gap between germline ends came to 10 bases. This CDR3 is built from 15 residues. Germline loops: CDR1 SGHNT, CDR2 YENEEA. This CDR3 is CASSLGQGHTDTQYF. The covered CDR3 bases are TGTGCCAGCAGCTTAGGTCAGGGACACACAGATACG. Full variable domain (missing parts from reference TRBV11-3 and TRBJ2-3): EAGVVQSPRYKIIEKKQPVAFWCNPISGHNTLYWYLQNLGQGPELLIRYENEEAVDDSQLPKDRFSAERLKGVDSTLKIQPAELGDSAVYLCASSLGQGHTDTQYFGPGTRLTVL.

This clone appeared many times. The sequenced fragment ends 3 residues before the CDR3 boundary, so the rest is inferred from the germline J gene. The chain couples TRBV4-2 to TRBJ2-7, with 9 bases identical to TRBD1. This CDR3 region has 18 residues. Germline values: CDR1 LGHNA, CDR2 YNFKEQ. J gave up 5 bases and V 1 base, and 15 bases lay outside the gene matches. The DNA read from the CDR3 is TGTGCCAGCAGCCAAGCCTGCCCTCAGACAGGGGGAGAAAACGAG. Translated, it gives CASSQACPQTGGENE. The whole CDR3 protein is CASSQACPQTGGENEQYF.

The CDR3 spells CASSAAYRGYEQFF. The sequenced part of the CDR3 DNA is TGTGCCAGCAGTGCCGCTTACCGCGGCTATGAG. The chain uses TRBV6-1 and TRBJ2-1; D not certain. From the germline J gene comes the end of the CDR3, since the read stops 3 residues before it. The CDR3 loop spans 14 amino acids. Germline V gene sequence: CDR1 MNHNS, CDR2 SASEGT. The V gene lost 4 bases and the J gene lost 8 bases, with 15 bases spanning the gap.

This clone was picked up a small number of times. The read ends 3 residues early relative to the CDR3; the germline J gene fills the gap. The chain links TRBV7-7 to TRBJ2-7, with 7 bases lining up with TRBD2. The V and J ends lost 3 bases and 5 bases, in that order; junction bases with no gene match: 4. The CDR3 extends over 13 amino acids. Germline CDR1 is SSHAT and CDR2 is FNYEAQ (reference sequence). The sequenced CDR3 bases are TGTGCCAGCAGCTTGAGCGGGGCGGACGAG. It specifies CASSLSGADE. The entire CDR3 protein reads CASSLSGADEQYF.

This clone has ten or more counts. The read falls 3 residues short of the CDR3 end, and the missing part is taken from the germline J gene. The chain carries TRBV20-1 and TRBJ2-3; 7 positions agree with TRBD2. The germline CDR1 and CDR2 sequences are DFQATT and SNEGSKA (reference sequence). This CDR3 spans 15 amino acids. J lost 2 bases, V lost 1 base, and 6 bases had no gene match. The sequenced part of the CDR3 DNA is TGCAGTGCTAGAGCGGGACTACGGGCCACAGATACG. Its translation is CSARAGLRATDT. The complete CDR3 sequence is CSARAGLRATDTQYF.

Points on this clone: The CDR3 extends 3 residues past the end of the read, so its final part is completed from the germline J gene. This sequence joins TRBV7-9 and TRBJ1-1, with TRBD1 as a possible D gene (5 bases). V was trimmed by 5 bases and J by 4 bases, leaving 14 bases between them. From germline, CDR1 is SEHNR and CDR2 FQNEAQ (reference sequence). The CDR3 is 14 residues long. CDR3 bases read: TGTGCCAGCAGCCTCGTGGGGGGTGGCACTGAA. This sequence encodes CASSLVGGGTE. The full CDR3 reads CASSLVGGGTEAFF.

This clone occurred a few times. The read ends 3 residues shy of where the CDR3 ends; the end is completed using the germline J gene. The chain combines TRBV30 with TRBJ2-1; 8 positions agree with TRBD2. J gave up 7 bases and V 1 base, and 6 bases lay outside the gene matches. Germline lookup yields CDR1 GTSNPN and CDR2 SVGIG (reference sequence). The CDR3 runs to 14 residues. The sequenced part of the CDR3 DNA is TGTGCCTGGAGTGAGGGAGCGGGGGAAAATGAG. It translates to CAWSEGAGENE. The whole CDR3 sequence is CAWSEGAGENEQFF.

This clone qualifies as medium-sized. Read coverage stops 3 residues before the CDR3 terminus; the germline J gene supplies the remainder. The chain joins TRBV20-1 to TRBJ1-5; TRBD1 might be the D (6 bases). This CDR3 has 14 amino acids. Germline assignment: CDR1 DFQATT and CDR2 SNEGSKA (reference sequence). V gave up 0 bases and J gave up 0 bases, with 6 bases separating them. Partial CDR3 DNA: TGCAGTGCTAGAGAGGGACATAGCAATCAGCCC. Amino acid sequence: CSAREGHSNQP. The CDR3, in full, reads CSAREGHSNQPQHF.

This clone was picked up a small number of times. The missing CDR3 end, 3 residues past where the read stops, is filled in from the germline J gene. The chain has TRBV11-3 and TRBJ2-7, with 7 bases fitting TRBD1. After removal of 1 base from V and 4 bases from J, the junction contained 4 bases not matched to a gene. From germline, CDR1 is SGHNT and CDR2 YENEEA. The CDR3 consists of 14 residues. CDR3 region: CASSLATGVYEQYF. The covered CDR3 bases are TGTGCCAGCAGCTTAGCTACAGGGGTATACGAG.

About this clone itself: The read stops 3 residues short of the end of the CDR3; the missing end is completed from the germline J gene. The chain combines TRBV5-6 with TRBJ2-7; TRBD2 agrees at 13 bases. Trimming cost V 4 bases and J 2 bases; bases outside gene matches: 3. The length of the CDR3 is 15 residues. Germline V lookup: CDR1 SGHDT, CDR2 YYEEEE. The DNA read from the CDR3 is TGTGCCAGCAGCGGGGGACTAGCGGGGACCTACGAG. Protein sequence: CASSGGLAGTYE. The entire CDR3 protein is CASSGGLAGTYEQYF.

Regarding this clone: This is likely an artifact of a read error, given a far larger clone one base away. The read terminates 3 residues before the CDR3 end, so the remaining end is supplied by the germline J gene. The chain links TRBV7-2 to TRBJ2-7; D not resolved. CDR1 is SGHTA and CDR2 is FQGNSA in the germline V gene. This CDR3 region has 12 residues. Deletions cut 5 bases from V and 5 bases from J, with 10 bases between. CDR3 residues: CASSPGDNEQYF. Partial CDR3 DNA: TGTGCCAGCAGCCCGGGTGATAACGAG.